This T cell receptor (beta chain) was sequenced in a study of blood T cell repertoires in COVID-19. V was pared by 0 bases and J by 7 bases, with 3 bases of the junction left unmatched. In germline, CDR1 is SGHTA, CDR2 FQGTGA. The CDR3 totals 15 residues. Original methodology: Amplified reference gene primers provided the basis for estimating nucleated cell counts. TCRdb keeps only in-frame clones here, not all; method: immunoSEQ multiplex PCR. The V and J calls and clone size come from that table; D and trimming were worked out from the DNA. The sample comprises about 220,000 clones, roughly 85% of which are singletons, and more than 2% rests with the top ten.

Sequenced sample: peripheral blood. This chain connects TRBV7-3 to TRBJ1-6; TRBD1 agrees at 7 bases. This clonotype originated in a woman in her 70s with COVID-19, enrolled during active disease. The CDR3 region is CASSLTAGGNSPLHF. As DNA, the CDR3 is TGTGCCAGCAGCTTAACGGCAGGGGGAAATTCACCCCTCCACTTT.